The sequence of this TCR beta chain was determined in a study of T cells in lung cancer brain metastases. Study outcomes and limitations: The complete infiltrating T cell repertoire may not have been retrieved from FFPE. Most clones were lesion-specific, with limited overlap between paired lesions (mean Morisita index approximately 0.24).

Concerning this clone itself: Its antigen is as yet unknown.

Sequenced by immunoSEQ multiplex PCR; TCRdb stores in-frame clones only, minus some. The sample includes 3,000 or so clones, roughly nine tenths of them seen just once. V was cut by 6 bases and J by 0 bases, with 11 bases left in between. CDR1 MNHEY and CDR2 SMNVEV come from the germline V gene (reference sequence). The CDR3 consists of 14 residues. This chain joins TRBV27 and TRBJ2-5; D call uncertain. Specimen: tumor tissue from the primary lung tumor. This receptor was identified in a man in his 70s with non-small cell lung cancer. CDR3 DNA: TGTGCCAGCAGACGTACAGAAGACCAAGAGACCCAGTACTTC. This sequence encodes CASRRTEDQETQYF.